The clone carrying this TCR beta chain was detected a few times. The germline CDR1 and CDR2 sequences are GTSNPN and SVGIG (reference sequence). The CDR3 runs to 12 residues. V gave up 1 base and J gave up 11 bases, with 14 bases separating them. TCRdb's copy holds only in-frame clones and misses some; the assay was immunoSEQ multiplex PCR. Of 6,500 to 8,500 clones in the sample, roughly 82% were seen once. This entry comes from a study of immune evolution from preneoplasia to lung adenocarcinoma. This TCR was recovered from a person aged 70 to 80 with lung adenocarcinoma. The sample comprised FFPE minimally invasive lung adenocarcinoma tissue. This rearrangement joins TRBV30 to TRBJ1-1; TRBD1 is a possible D gene (5 bases). The CDR3 nucleotides are TGTGCCTGGAGTGCTAGACAGAGTGTGGCTTTCTTT. Its protein is CAWSARQSVAFF.